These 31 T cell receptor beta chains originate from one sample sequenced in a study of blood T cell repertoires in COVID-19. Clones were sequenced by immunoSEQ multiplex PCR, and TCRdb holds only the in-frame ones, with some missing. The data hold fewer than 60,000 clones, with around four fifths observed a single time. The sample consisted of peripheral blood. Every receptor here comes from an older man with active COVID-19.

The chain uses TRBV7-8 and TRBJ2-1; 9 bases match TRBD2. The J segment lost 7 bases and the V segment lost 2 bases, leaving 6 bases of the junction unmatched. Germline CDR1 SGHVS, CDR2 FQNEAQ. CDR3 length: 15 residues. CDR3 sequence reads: CASSLIAGGRNEQFF. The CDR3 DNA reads TGTGCCAGCAGCTTAATCGCGGGGGGGCGTAATGAGCAGTTCTTC.

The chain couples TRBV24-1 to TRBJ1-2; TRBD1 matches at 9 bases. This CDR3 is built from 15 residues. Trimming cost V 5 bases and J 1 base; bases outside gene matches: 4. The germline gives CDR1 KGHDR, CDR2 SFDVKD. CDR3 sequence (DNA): TGTGCCACCAGTGGTCCGGGACAGGGTAACTATGGCTACACCTTC. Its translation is CATSGPGQGNYGYTF.

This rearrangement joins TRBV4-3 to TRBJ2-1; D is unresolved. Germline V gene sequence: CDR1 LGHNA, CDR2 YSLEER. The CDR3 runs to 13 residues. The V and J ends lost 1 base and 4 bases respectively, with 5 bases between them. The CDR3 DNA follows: TGCGCCAGCAGCCAAGGAGAATACAATGAGCAGTTCTTC. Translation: CASSQGEYNEQFF.

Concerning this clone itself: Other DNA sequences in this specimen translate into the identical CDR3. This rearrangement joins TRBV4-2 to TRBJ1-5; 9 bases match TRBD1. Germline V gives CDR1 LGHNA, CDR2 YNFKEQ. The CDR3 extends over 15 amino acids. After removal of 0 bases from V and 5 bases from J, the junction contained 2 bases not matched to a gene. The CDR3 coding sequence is TGTGCCAGCAGCCAAGAGGGACAGGGTTATCAGCCCCAGCATTTT. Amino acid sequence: CASSQEGQGYQPQHF.

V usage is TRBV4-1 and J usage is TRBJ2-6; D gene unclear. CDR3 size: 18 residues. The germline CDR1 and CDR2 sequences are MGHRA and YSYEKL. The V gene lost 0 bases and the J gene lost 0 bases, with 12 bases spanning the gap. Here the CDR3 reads CASSQEEAYYSGANVLTF. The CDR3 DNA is TGCGCCAGCAGCCAAGAGGAAGCCTACTACTCTGGGGCCAACGTCCTGACTTTC.

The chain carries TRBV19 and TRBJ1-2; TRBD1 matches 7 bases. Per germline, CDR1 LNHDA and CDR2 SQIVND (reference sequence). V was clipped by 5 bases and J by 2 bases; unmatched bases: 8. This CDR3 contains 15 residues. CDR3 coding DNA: TGTGCCAGTAGTCCCCAGACAGGGCTGAACTATGGCTACACCTTC. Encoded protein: CASSPQTGLNYGYTF.

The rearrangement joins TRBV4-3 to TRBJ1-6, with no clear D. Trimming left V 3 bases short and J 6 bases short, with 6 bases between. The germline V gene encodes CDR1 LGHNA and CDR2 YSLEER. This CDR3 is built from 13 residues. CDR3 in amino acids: CASSQSLNSPLHF. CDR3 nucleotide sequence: TGCGCCAGCAGCCAGAGCCTTAATTCACCCCTCCACTTT.

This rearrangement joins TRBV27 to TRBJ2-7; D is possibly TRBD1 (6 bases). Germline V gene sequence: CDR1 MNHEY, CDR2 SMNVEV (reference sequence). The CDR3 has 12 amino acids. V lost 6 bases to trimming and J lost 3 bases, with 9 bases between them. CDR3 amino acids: CASRTGDYEQYF. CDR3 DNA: TGTGCCAGCAGGACAGGAGACTACGAGCAGTACTTC.

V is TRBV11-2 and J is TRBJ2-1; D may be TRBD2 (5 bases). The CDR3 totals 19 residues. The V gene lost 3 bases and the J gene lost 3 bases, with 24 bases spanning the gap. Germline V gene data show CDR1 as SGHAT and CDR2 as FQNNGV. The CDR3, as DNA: TGTGCCAGCAGCTTCGGTGAACCGACCCCAACTAGGGTCTACAATGAGCAGTTCTTC. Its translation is CASSFGEPTPTRVYNEQFF.

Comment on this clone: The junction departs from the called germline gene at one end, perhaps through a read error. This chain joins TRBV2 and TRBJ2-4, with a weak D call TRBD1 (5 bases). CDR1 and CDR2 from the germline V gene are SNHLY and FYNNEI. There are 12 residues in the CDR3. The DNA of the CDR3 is TGTGCCAGCAGTGAAGGGGGCCGGATTTGGGACTTC. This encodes CASSEGGRIWDF.

CDR3 loop: CASSDDTGGNQPQHF. The CDR3 region has the DNA TGTGCCAGCAGCGATGACACAGGGGGCAATCAGCCCCAGCATTTT. The genes are TRBV7-9 and TRBJ1-5; TRBD1 matches 7 bases. Per germline, CDR1 SEHNR and CDR2 FQNEAQ (reference sequence). V lost 5 bases to trimming and J lost 2 bases; unmatched junction nucleotides: 6. This CDR3 comprises 15 residues. Using reference TRBV7-9 and TRBJ1-5 for the parts outside the CDR3, the full variable domain is DTGVSQNPRHKITKRGQNVTFRCDPISEHNRLYWYRQTLGQGPEFLTYFQNEAQLEKSRLLSDRFSAERPKGSFSTLEIQRTEQGDSAMYLCASSDDTGGNQPQHFGDGTRLSIL.

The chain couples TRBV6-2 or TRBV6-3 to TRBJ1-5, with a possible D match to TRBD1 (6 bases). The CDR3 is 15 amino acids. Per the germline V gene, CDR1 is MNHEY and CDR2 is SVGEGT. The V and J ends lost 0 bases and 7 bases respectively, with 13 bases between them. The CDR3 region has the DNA TGTGCCAGCAGTTACTCGACAGGCGTGGGCCAGCCCCAGCATTTT. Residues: CASSYSTGVGQPQHF.

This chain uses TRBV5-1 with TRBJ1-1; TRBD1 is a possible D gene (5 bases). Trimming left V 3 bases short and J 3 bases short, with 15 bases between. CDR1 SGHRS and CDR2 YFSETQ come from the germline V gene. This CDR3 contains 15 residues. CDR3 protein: CASSSKLTGDTEAFF. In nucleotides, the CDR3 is TGCGCCAGCAGCTCTAAGTTGACGGGGGACACTGAAGCTTTCTTT.

CDR3 DNA sequence: TGTGCCAGCTCACCGTGGGGCCTGAACACTGAAGCTTTCTTT. It translates to CASSPWGLNTEAFF. The rearrangement uses TRBV18 and TRBJ1-1; D is possibly TRBD1 (5 bases). This CDR3 has 14 amino acids. V was cut by 3 bases and J by 0 bases, with 8 bases left in between. Germline assignment: CDR1 KGHSH and CDR2 LQKENI.

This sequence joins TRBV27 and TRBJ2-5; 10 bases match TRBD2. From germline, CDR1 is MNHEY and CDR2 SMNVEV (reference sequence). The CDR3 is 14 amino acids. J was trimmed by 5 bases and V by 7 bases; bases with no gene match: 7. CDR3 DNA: TGTGCCAGCAAAGTAGCGGGGGGAGCGGAGACCCAGTACTTC. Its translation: CASKVAGGAETQYF.

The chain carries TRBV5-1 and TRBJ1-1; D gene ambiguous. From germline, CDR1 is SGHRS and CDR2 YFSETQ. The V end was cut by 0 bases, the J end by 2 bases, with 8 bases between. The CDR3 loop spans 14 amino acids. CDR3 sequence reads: CASSLGQINTEAFF. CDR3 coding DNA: TGCGCCAGCAGCTTGGGGCAGATAAACACTGAAGCTTTCTTT.

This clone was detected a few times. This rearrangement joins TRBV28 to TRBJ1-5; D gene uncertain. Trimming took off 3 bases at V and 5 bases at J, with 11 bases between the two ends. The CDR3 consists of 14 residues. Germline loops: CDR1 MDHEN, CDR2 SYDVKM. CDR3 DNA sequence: TGTGCCAGCAGTTTCCCCTCCACAGATCAGCCCCAGCATTTT. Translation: CASSFPSTDQPQHF.

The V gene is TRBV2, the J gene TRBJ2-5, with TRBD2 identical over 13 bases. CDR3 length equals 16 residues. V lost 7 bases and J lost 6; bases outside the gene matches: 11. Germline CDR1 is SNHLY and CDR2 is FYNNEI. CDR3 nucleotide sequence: TGTGCCAGCACCATACCTGGGACTAGCGGGACAAAGACCCAGTACTTC. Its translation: CASTIPGTSGTKTQYF.

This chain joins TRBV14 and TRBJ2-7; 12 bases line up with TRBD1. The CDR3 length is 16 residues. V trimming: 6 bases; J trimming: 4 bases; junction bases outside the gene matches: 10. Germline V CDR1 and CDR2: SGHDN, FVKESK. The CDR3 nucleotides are TGTGCCAGCAGTGCGGGCGGGACAGGGGGCAATTACGAGCAGTACTTC. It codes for CASSAGGTGGNYEQYF.

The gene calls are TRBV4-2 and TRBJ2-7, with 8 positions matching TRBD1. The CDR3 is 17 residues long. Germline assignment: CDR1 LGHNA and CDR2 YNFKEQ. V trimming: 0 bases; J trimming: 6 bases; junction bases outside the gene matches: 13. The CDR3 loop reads CASSQEPTGTGGSEQYF. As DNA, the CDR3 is TGTGCCAGCAGCCAAGAGCCCACCGGGACAGGAGGTAGCGAGCAGTACTTC.

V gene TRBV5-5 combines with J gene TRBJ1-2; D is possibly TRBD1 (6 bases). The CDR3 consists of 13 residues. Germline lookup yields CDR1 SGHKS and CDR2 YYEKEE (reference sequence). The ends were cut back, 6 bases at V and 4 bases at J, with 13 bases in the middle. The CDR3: CASTTGSPYGYTF. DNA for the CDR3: TGTGCCAGCACCACAGGGTCCCCCTATGGCTACACCTTC.

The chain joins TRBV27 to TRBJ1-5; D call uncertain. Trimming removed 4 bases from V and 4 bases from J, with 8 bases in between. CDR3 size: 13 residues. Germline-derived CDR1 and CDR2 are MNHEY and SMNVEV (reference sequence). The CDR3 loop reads CASSSTANQPQHF. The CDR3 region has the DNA TGTGCCAGCAGTTCTACTGCTAATCAGCCCCAGCATTTT.

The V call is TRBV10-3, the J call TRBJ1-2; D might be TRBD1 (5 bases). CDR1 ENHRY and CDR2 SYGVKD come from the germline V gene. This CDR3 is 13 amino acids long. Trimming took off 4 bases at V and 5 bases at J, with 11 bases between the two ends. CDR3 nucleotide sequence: TGTGCCATCAGTGGGACAAGCGGGTATGGCTACACCTTC. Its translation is CAISGTSGYGYTF.

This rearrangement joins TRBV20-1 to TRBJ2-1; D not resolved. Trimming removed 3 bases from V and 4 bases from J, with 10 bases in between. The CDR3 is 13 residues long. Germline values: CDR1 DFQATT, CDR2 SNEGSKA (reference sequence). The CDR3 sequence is CSASGEAYNEQFF. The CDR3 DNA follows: TGCAGTGCTAGTGGTGAGGCGTACAATGAGCAGTTCTTC.

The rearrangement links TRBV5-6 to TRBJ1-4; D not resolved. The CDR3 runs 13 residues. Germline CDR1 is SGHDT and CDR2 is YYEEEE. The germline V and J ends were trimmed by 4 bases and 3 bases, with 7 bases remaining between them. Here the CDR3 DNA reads TGTGCCAGCAGCGGCCGGGCTAATGAAAAACTGTTTTTT. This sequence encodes CASSGRANEKLFF.

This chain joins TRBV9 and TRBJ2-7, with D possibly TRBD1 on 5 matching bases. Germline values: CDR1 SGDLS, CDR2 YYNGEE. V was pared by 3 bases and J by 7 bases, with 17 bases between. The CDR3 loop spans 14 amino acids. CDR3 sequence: CASSDRLTLGEQYF. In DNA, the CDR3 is TGTGCCAGCAGCGACAGGCTTACCCTGGGGGAGCAGTACTTC.

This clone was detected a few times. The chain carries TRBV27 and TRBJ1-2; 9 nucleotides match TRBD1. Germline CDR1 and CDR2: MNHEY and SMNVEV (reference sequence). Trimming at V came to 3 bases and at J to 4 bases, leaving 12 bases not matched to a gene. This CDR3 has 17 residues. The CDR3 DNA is TGTGCCAGCAGTTTCCCGACAGGGGGAAATTTTTTCTATGGCTACACCTTC. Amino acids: CASSFPTGGNFFYGYTF.

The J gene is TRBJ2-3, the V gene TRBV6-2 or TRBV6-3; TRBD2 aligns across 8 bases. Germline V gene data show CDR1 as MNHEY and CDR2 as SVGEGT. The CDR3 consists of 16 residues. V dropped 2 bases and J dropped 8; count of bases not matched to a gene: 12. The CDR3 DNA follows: TGTGCCAGCAGTTACCCGGCGGGGGGTCGGAGTGGTACGCAGTATTTT. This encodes CASSYPAGGRSGTQYF.

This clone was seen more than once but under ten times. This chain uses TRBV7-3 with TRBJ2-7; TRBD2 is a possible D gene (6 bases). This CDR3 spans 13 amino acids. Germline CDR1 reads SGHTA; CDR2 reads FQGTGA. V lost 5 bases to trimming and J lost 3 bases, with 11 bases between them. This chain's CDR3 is CASSPRGFYEQYF. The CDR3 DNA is TGTGCCAGCAGCCCGCGGGGTTTCTACGAGCAGTACTTC.

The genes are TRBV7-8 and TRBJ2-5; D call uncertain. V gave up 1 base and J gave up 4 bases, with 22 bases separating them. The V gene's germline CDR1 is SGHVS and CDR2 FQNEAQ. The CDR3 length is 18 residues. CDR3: CASSLDSAWRHVPETQYF. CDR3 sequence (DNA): TGTGCCAGCAGCTTAGACTCGGCGTGGCGACACGTCCCAGAGACCCAGTACTTC.

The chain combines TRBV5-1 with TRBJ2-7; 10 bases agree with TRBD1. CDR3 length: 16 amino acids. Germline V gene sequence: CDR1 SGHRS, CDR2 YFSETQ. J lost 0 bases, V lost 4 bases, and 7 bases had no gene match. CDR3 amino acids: CASSPTGGYSSYEQYF. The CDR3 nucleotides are TGCGCCAGCAGCCCGACAGGGGGCTATAGCTCCTACGAGCAGTACTTC. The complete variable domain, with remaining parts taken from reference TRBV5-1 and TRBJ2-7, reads KAGVTQTPRYLIKTRGQQVTLSCSPISGHRSVSWYQQTPGQGLQFLFEYFSETQRNKGNFPGRFSGRQFSNSRSEMNVSTLELGDSALYLCASSPTGGYSSYEQYFGPGTRLTVT.